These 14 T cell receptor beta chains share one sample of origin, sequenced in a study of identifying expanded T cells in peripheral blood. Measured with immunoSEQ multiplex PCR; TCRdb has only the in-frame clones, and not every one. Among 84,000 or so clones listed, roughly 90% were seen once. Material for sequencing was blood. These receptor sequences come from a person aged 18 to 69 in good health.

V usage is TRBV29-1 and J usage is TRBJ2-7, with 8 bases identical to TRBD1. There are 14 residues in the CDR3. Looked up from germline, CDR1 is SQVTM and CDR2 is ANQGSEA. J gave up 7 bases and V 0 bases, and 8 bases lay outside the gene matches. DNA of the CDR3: TGCAGCGTTGAAGAGAACAGGGGGGCAGGGGAGCAGTACTTC. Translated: CSVEENRGAGEQYF.

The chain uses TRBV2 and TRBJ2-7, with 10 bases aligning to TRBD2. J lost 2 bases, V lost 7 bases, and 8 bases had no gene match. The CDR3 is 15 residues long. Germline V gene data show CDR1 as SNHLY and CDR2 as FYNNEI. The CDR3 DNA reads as TGTGCCAGCACTCCCGACAGCGGGGGGGCCTACGAGCAGTACTTC. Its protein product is CASTPDSGGAYEQYF. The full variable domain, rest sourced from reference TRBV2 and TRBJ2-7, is EPEVTQTPSHQVTQMGQEVILRCVPISNHLYFYWYRQILGQKVEFLVSFYNNEISEKSEIFDDQFSVERPDGSNFTLKIRSTKLEDSAMYFCASTPDSGGAYEQYFGPGTRLTVT.

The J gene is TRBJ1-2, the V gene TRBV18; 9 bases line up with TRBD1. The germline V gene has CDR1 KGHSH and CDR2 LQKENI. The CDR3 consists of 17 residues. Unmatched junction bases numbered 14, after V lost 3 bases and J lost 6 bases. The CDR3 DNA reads TGTGCCAGCTCACCTACAGGGGGCCAGGGGCAAGTTGATGGCTACACCTTC. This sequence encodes CASSPTGGQGQVDGYTF.

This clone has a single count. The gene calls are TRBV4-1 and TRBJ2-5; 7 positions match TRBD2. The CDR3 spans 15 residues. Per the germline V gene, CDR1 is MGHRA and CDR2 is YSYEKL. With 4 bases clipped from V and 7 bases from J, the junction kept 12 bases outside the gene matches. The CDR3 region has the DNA TGCGCCAGCAGCCCCGGACTAGGGGTTGTAGGGACCCAGTACTTC. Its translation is CASSPGLGVVGTQYF.

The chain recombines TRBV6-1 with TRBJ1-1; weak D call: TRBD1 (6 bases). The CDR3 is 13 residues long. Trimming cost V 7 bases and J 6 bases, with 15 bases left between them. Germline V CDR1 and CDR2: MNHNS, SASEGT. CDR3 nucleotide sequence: TGTGCCAGCATTGGGGGCTTGGGATCTGAAGCTTTCTTT. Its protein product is CASIGGLGSEAFF.

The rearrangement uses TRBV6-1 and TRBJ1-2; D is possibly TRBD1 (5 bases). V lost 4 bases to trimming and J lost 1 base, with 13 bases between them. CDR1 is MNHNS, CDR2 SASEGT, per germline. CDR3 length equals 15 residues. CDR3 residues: CASSVWGRDNYGYTF. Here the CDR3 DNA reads TGTGCCAGCAGTGTCTGGGGACGGGATAACTATGGCTACACCTTC.

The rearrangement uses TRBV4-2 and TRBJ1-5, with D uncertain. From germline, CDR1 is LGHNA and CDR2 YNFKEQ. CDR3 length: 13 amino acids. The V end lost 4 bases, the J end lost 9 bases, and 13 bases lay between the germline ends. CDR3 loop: CASSLETDSPQHF. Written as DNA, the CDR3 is TGTGCCAGCAGCCTAGAGACGGACTCGCCCCAGCATTTT.

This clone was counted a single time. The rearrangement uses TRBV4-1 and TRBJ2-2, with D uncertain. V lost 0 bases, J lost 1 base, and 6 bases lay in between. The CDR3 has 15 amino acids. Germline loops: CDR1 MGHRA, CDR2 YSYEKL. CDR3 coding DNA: TGCGCCAGCAGCCAAGATCGAGAGAACACCGGGGAGCTGTTTTTT. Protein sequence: CASSQDRENTGELFF.

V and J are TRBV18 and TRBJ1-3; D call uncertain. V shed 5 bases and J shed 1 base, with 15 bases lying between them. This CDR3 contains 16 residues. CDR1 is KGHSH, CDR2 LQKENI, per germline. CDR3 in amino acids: CASSSDLVGSGNTIYF. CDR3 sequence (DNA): TGTGCCAGCTCATCGGACCTCGTTGGGTCTGGAAACACCATATATTTT.

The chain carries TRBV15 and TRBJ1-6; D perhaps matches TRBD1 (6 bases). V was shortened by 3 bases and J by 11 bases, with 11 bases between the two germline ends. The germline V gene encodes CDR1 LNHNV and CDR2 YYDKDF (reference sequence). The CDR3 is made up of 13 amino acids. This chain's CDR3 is CATSREGGPPLHF. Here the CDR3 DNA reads TGTGCCACCAGCAGGGAAGGGGGGCCACCCCTCCACTTT.

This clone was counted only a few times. In DNA form, the CDR3 reads TGTGCCAGCTCGCGCACGGTTGAAGCTTTCTTT. Amino acids: CASSRTVEAFF. The chain carries TRBV18 and TRBJ1-1; D remains unclear. V was trimmed by 6 bases and J by 7 bases, leaving 9 bases between them. The germline gives CDR1 KGHSH, CDR2 LQKENI. The length of the CDR3 is 11 residues. Supplemented by reference TRBV18 and TRBJ1-1, the full variable domain reads NAGVMQNPRHLVRRRGQEARLRCSPMKGHSHVYWYRQLPEEGLKFMVYLQKENIIDESGMPKERFSAEFPKEGPSILRIQQVVRGDSAAYFCASSRTVEAFFGQGTRLTVV.

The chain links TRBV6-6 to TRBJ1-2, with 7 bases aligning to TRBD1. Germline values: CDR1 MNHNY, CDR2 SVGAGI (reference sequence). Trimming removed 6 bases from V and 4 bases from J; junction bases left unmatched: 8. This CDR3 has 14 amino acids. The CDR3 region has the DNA TGTGCCAGCAGCCGGGACAGAACCTCCTATGGCTACACCTTC. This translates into CASSRDRTSYGYTF.

The CDR3 region is CASSLYSNEQYF. CDR3 in DNA: TGTGCCAGCAGCCTCTATTCGAACGAGCAGTACTTC. V usage is TRBV7-9 and J usage is TRBJ2-7; D is unclear. V was clipped by 5 bases and J by 5 bases, with 10 bases between them. Germline values: CDR1 SEHNR, CDR2 FQNEAQ (reference sequence). The CDR3 covers 12 residues. The full variable domain, in which reference TRBV7-9 and TRBJ2-7 provide the parts outside the CDR3, is DTGVSQNPRHKITKRGQNVTFRCDPISEHNRLYWYRQTLGQGPEFLTYFQNEAQLEKSRLLSDRFSAERPKGSFSTLEIQRTEQGDSAMYLCASSLYSNEQYFGPGTRLTVT.

CDR3 loop: CASSFQPGLTPDTQYF. In DNA form, the CDR3 reads TGTGCCAGCAGCTTCCAACCGGGACTCACCCCAGATACGCAGTATTTT. The chain carries TRBV11-3 and TRBJ2-3; possible D gene TRBD2, 6 bases. The ends were cut back, 3 bases at V and 4 bases at J, with 17 bases in the middle. This CDR3 has 16 residues. Germline V gene sequence: CDR1 SGHNT, CDR2 YENEEA. Full variable domain (remainder filled in from reference TRBV11-3 and TRBJ2-3): EAGVVQSPRYKIIEKKQPVAFWCNPISGHNTLYWYLQNLGQGPELLIRYENEEAVDDSQLPKDRFSAERLKGVDSTLKIQPAELGDSAVYLCASSFQPGLTPDTQYFGPGTRLTVL.